This entry features one T cell receptor beta chain sequence. Its antigen is as yet unknown. Here immunoSEQ multiplex PCR was the method, and the copy in TCRdb shows in-frame clones only, minus some. The sample has about 82,000 clones; 85% to 95% are singletons. The data belong to a study of cytomegalovirus exposure and HLA in healthy donors. With 3 bases clipped from V and 5 bases from J, the junction kept 2 bases outside the gene matches. Germline V gene data show CDR1 as SGHRS and CDR2 as YFSETQ. This CDR3 comprises 14 residues. The donors were part of the validation cohort of over a hundred subjects. That cohort was separate from the first cohort, which comprised some 670 subjects. Study-wide results and caveats: The study listed roughly 150 cytomegalovirus-associated TCR beta chains. Subsequent analysis revealed that first-cohort TCR clusters tended to co-occur in the roughly 120 validation repertoires.

Sequenced material: PBMCs. The chain joins TRBV5-1 to TRBJ2-1; 10 nucleotides line up with TRBD2. This receptor was identified in a woman between 18 and 29 years old in good health and CMV-seronegative. Written as DNA, the CDR3 is TGCGCCAGCAGCTCGGGACTAGCGAACAATGAGCAGTTCTTC. Its translation: CASSSGLANNEQFF.